Below are 3 T cell receptor beta chains sequenced from a single sample in a study of cytomegalovirus exposure and HLA in healthy donors. Amplification used 60 Vbeta primers and 13 Jbeta primers. The protocol was immunoSEQ multiplex PCR, while the TCRdb copy is restricted to in-frame clones and leaves out a portion. The sample records approximately 140,000 clones, 60% to 70% being singletons. The sequenced sample was PBMCs. These receptors were taken from a woman in her sixties in good health and CMV-seropositive.

The chain uses TRBV5-1 and TRBJ2-5; 7 nucleotides match TRBD1. V was clipped by 0 bases and J by 5 bases; unmatched bases: 4. This CDR3 has 14 residues. CDR1 SGHRS and CDR2 YFSETQ come from the germline V gene. The CDR3 nucleotides are TGCGCCAGCAGCTTGGGAGGGGGCTCGGAGACCCAGTACTTC. This translates into CASSLGGGSETQYF.

This chain connects TRBV6-1 to TRBJ1-1; 9 positions agree with TRBD1. With 5 bases clipped from V and 4 bases from J, the junction kept 5 bases outside the gene matches. This CDR3 is 14 amino acids long. In germline, CDR1 is MNHNS, CDR2 SASEGT. CDR3 in DNA: TGTGCCAGCAGTATACAGGGGGCTGGCACTGAAGCTTTCTTT. It yields the protein CASSIQGAGTEAFF.

The J gene is TRBJ2-2, the V gene TRBV5-4; 10 nucleotides agree with TRBD2. The CDR3 has 16 amino acids. V lost 4 bases and J lost 6; bases outside the gene matches: 9. Germline V CDR1 and CDR2: SGHNT, YYREEE (reference sequence). The CDR3 sequence is CASSQRTSGAPGELFF. The CDR3 DNA follows: TGTGCCAGCAGCCAGAGGACTAGCGGAGCACCCGGGGAGCTGTTTTTT.